In its sample, the clone carrying this TCR beta chain was seen a few times. Its target is not known. The germline V gene encodes CDR1 MDHEN and CDR2 SYDVKM. Trimming took 3 bases from V and 3 from J, leaving 9 bases between them. The CDR3 covers 14 residues. RNA transcripts were the template, and TCR beta CDR3 regions were amplified from them. First-round RT-PCR relied on HTBI primers, and a second-round multiplex PCR came next. TCRdb fed the multiplex PCR reads into MiXCR, producing one record per CDR3 protein. The sample lists approximately 500,000 distinct CDR3 sequences, around 15% seen once, with over 8% in the top ten. Patients were excluded if they had other autoimmune diseases or uncontrolled infections, and likewise if pregnancy or lactation applied. This sample was taken from a study of Graves' ophthalmopathy and Graves' hyperthyroidism. Broader study findings: Predictions made by the model for ophthalmopathy progression reached roughly 70% sensitivity and roughly 75% specificity. Clonotypes were expanded in thyroid at above 0.001 frequency, and most also appeared in blood. Researchers report that a 13-signature model separated ophthalmopathy from stable hyperthyroidism, posting roughly 90% sensitivity and around 80% specificity.

Material: blood. V gene TRBV28 combines with J gene TRBJ1-3; D gene unclear. This receptor was taken from a woman aged 25 to 39 with Graves' ophthalmopathy. CDR3 in DNA: TGTGCCAGCAGTTTGGAAGGGTATGGAAACACCATATATTTT. It specifies CASSLEGYGNTIYF.